This TCR beta chain was documented in a study of CD8+CD57+ T cells in acquired aplastic anemia. About the research overall: Sorted CD4+ and CD8+ cell DNA averaged 3.2 ug. Healthy donor CD4+ samples were sequenced to a depth that averaged approximately 9.9 million reads. Study-level results: The study found no significant CD8+ Simpson's diversity difference between patients and controls. It was found that some 30 CD8+ CDR3 sequences were shared between patients and controls.

In its sample, this clonotype was seen many times. Its antigen is not known. Genomic DNA provided the template from which TCR beta VDJ and CDR3 profiles were obtained. In TCRdb, the reads were re-called with MiXCR into one record per CDR3 protein. The table has hundreds of thousands of distinct CDR3 sequences, roughly 68% seen once. This CDR3 has 17 amino acids. Trimming pared 2 bases from V and 1 base from J, leaving 17 bases between. The chain couples TRBV12-3 or TRBV12-4 to TRBJ1-1; TRBD1 might be the D (5 bases). The material sequenced was sorted CD4+, CD8+, or CD8+CD57+ T cells (not recorded which) from PBMCs. This TCR derives from a human donor in good health, serving as a control. In DNA form, the CDR3 reads TGTGCCAGCAGTTTATGGGGCTGGCGTAAGGGGAACACTGAAGCTTTCTTT. It specifies CASSLWGWRKGNTEAFF.